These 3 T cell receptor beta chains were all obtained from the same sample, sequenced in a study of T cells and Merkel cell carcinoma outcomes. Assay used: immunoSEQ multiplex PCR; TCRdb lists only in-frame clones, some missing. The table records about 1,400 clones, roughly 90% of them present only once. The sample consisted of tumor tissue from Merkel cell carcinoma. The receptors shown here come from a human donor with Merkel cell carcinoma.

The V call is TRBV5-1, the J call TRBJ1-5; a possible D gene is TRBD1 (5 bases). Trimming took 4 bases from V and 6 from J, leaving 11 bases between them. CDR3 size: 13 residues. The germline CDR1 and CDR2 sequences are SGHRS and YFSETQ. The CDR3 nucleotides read TGCGCCAGCAGCCCGGGCGGGGGTCAGCCCCAGCATTTT. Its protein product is CASSPGGGQPQHF.

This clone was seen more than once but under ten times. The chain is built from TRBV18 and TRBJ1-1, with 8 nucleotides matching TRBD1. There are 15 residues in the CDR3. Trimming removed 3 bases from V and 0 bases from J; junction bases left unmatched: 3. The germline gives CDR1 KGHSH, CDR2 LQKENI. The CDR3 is CASSPDRDMNTEAFF. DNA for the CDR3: TGTGCCAGCTCACCGGACAGGGACATGAACACTGAAGCTTTCTTT.

This CDR3 is CAWSVRALGTQYF. The CDR3 DNA reads TGTGCCTGGAGTGTACGGGCCCTAGGTACGCAGTATTTT. The chain has TRBV30 and TRBJ2-3; D unclear. This CDR3 has 13 residues. The ends were cut back, 0 bases at V and 8 bases at J, with 12 bases in the middle. The V gene's germline CDR1 is GTSNPN and CDR2 SVGIG (reference sequence).